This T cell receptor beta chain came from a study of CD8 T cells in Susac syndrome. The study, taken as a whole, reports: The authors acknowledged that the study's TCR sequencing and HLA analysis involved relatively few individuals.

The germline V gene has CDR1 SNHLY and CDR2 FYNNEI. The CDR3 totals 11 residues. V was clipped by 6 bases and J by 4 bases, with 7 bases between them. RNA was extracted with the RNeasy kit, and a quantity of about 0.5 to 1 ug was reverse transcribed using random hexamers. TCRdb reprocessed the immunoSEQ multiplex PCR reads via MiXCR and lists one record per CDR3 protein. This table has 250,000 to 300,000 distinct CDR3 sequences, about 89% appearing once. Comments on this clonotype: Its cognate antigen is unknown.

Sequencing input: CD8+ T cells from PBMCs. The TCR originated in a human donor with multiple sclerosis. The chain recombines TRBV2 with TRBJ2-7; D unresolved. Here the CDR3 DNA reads TGTGCCAGCAGCCGAGAATACGAGCAGTACTTC. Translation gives CASSREYEQYF.